This T cell receptor (beta chain) was obtained from a study of a mutant IDH1 vaccine in newly diagnosed glioma. As for time point: week 23, last vaccination. The vaccine gave 300 ug of a 20-mer mutant IDH1 peptide subcutaneously per dose. The donor cohort comprised cases of new WHO grade 3 or 4 IDH1-mutant, ATRX-lost astrocytoma. The germline gives CDR1 SEHNR, CDR2 FQNEAQ (reference sequence). The J segment lost 4 bases and the V segment lost 2 bases, leaving 3 bases of the junction unmatched. CDR3 length: 15 residues. Produced via immunoSEQ multiplex PCR; TCRdb's table is partial and in-frame only. The sample records around 26,000 clones, about four fifths being singletons. On this clone: Its antigen remains unknown.

This TCR was sampled from a woman aged 25 to 45 with glioma. The sequenced sample was PBMCs, obtained from a glioma patient whose treatment included an IDH1 peptide vaccine. The chain combines TRBV7-9 with TRBJ1-1; 11 bases are a match to TRBD1. The CDR3 is CASSLRTGGVTEAFF. The DNA of the CDR3 is TGTGCCAGCAGCTTACGGACAGGGGGCGTCACTGAAGCTTTCTTT.